A selection of T cell receptor beta chains follows, all from one sample in a study of shared clonotypes between healthy human individuals. Libraries were prepared by immunoSEQ multiplex PCR; TCRdb keeps only in-frame clonotypes and omits some of them. The sample consists of 950,000 to 1,100,000 clones, approximately 68% of them appearing once. Sequencing was done on a sample of memory CD4+ T cells sorted from blood. The origin of the receptors is a man between 18 and 29 years old in good health. CDR3s leave out the opening cysteine and the closing phenylalanine or tryptophan.

j_call: TRBJ2-1; v_call: TRBV2; cdr3_aa: ASRLLAGGLNEQF
j_call: TRBJ1-5; v_call: TRBV7-9; cdr3_aa: ASGGGQGSNQPQH
j_call: TRBJ2-3; v_call: TRBV6-1; cdr3_aa: ASSADPTSTDTQY
j_call: TRBJ2-5; v_call: TRBV7-3; cdr3_aa: ASSLSGGAETQY
j_call: TRBJ2-5; v_call: TRBV7-9; cdr3_aa: ASSLGGLPPSETQY
j_call: TRBJ1-1; v_call: TRBV18; cdr3_aa: ASSPSTGTVNTEAF
j_call: TRBJ1-2; v_call: TRBV2; cdr3_aa: ASSVEATANYGYT
j_call: TRBJ1-1; v_call: TRBV11-1; cdr3_aa: ASSFDQRATEAF
j_call: TRBJ2-7; v_call: TRBV11-3; cdr3_aa: ASSLAGGSSYEQY
j_call: TRBJ2-3; v_call: TRBV29-1; cdr3_aa: SGLFTDTQY
j_call: TRBJ2-6; v_call: TRBV11-2; cdr3_aa: ASSSWDRGNSGANVLT
j_call: TRBJ1-1; v_call: TRBV18; cdr3_aa: ASSPRDPPGVF
j_call: TRBJ2-3; v_call: TRBV18; cdr3_aa: ASSPVLDYGDTQY
j_call: TRBJ1-1; v_call: TRBV6-5; cdr3_aa: ASRVLSTEAF